This T cell receptor (beta chain) was profiled in a study of blood T cell repertoires in COVID-19. The overall study: Spain, Italy and the United States supplied samples that represented acute and convalescent COVID-19. The cDNA or gDNA used as material had been derived from T cells, B-cell-depleted T cells, or PBMCs.

Per the authors' pipeline: For nucleated cells, counts were estimated from reference gene primer amplification. The assay was immunoSEQ multiplex PCR, and TCRdb's table has in-frame clones only and misses some. V, J and clone size reflect that table, while D and trimming were determined from the DNA. This repertoire shows about 490,000 clones, 80% to 90% found once; its top ten account for roughly 3.2%. This CDR3 spans 14 amino acids. Germline lookup yields CDR1 SGHNT and CDR2 YENEEA. With 8 bases clipped from V and 5 bases from J, the junction kept 11 bases outside the gene matches. The V gene is TRBV11-3, the J gene TRBJ2-5; 7 nucleotides align to TRBD1. Specimen: peripheral blood. The TCR comes from a human donor in a cohort sampled during active COVID-19. CDR3 DNA: TGTGCCAGCTCCTCCCGAGGGGGCGGCGAGACCCAGTACTTC. Protein product: CASSSRGGGETQYF.